This entry concerns a single T cell receptor beta chain. Its antigen target is currently unknown. No per-base quality is available; no much larger clone lies one base away. To prepare the library, RACE was applied. The data were produced on a NextSeq 500. During library preparation, unique molecular identifiers were attached to individual cDNA molecules so that TCRs could be counted in a quantitative, reproducible way. For every blood RNA sample, sequencing covered both the TCR alpha and TCR beta chains. Regarding the original processing steps: Samples had a median of roughly 100,000 TCRs, with a range from roughly 20,000 to 700,000. The Decombinator software suite was used to annotate V, J and CDR3 in the TCR reads. Every sample was subsampled to the same number of TCRs (28,000) for the PS versus PT1 abundance plots. Expanded TCRs were defined as absent before sensitization and observed at least eight times at the 2-week time point. TCRdb reprocessed the public reads (quality trimming at Q25 with fastp, clone calling with MiXCR) and kept in-frame beta chains. Rows with a matching CDR3 protein are joined into one entry that keeps the most common DNA and genes. None of the V and J calls come from the authors' own analysis; TCRdb made them. The sample table holds around 77,000 distinct CDR3 sequences, of which 7.5% to 10% were seen once. 3.3% of the sample lies in the top ten.

The sample's time point label, decoded: patch test 1, 2 weeks after DPC sensitization. Read against the paper, the sample's treatment or condition label means: therapeutic diphenylcyclopropenone sensitization with weekly scalp DPC. Blood at each patch-test visit was drawn before the patch test was applied. To be eligible, patients had to be aged 18 to 70, diagnosed with alopecia and judged suitable for DPC therapy, while pregnant patients were excluded. Total RNA was extracted from unfractionated whole blood collected in Tempus Blood RNA tubes. The V and J ends are trimmed by 1 base and 4 bases, leaving 13 bases between them. Looking up the germline V gene (reference sequence) yields CDR1 SEHNR and CDR2 FQNEAQ. The CDR3 sequence holds 16 residues, the cysteine and phenylalanine included. Just the 48-base CDR3 DNA is kept, in frame starting at base 1. This sample is part of a study of human T cells and chemical hapten exposure (dated by TCRdb to 2020 to 2023). A note on the overall study: For sensitization, 2% DPC in acetone was applied to a 2 cm by 2 cm area of upper inner arm skin. Blood samples were taken from patients before sensitization (week 0) and then at 2, 6 and about 24 weeks after DPC sensitization. The patient cohort, mostly female, included alopecia areata with under or over 50% scalp involvement, alopecia totalis and alopecia universalis. In alopecia patients, the study followed how the peripheral blood TCR repertoire changed in vivo over primary and secondary sensitization to diphenylcyclopropenone (DPC), a hapten. Patch testing was done on the upper back using Finn chambers containing 0.01% DPC, and results were scored after 6 days according to International Contact Dermatitis Research Group standards. Throughout the study period of approximately 23 weeks, patients also received therapeutic DPC doses to the scalp every week. Libraries were pooled for sequencing, and per-sample TCR yields varied mainly because of small differences in library volumes within the pool. Blood for TCR sequencing was provided by twenty-nine alopecia patients at one to four time points (pre-sensitization, 2, 6 and 24 weeks). Broad study findings and their caveats: After repeated subsampling, changes were observed in the strength of the expansion versus patch-test correlation and in the threshold at which the correlation became significant. Alopecia, a presumed autoimmune disease, was present in all patients, so the immune response of the patients might differ from that of healthy individuals. Significantly more large CDR3 similarity clusters were formed by expanded TCRs than by pre-sensitization or healthy control sets, consistent with antigen-driven responses. The number of TCRs above 1 in 1000 frequency did not change with DPC sensitization; there was no evidence of global repertoire structure alterations. A positive correlation was found between the number of PT1 expanded TCRs and patch test score, with significance reached at thresholds 8, 16 and 32 but not 4.

This clonotype was sampled from a woman aged 40 to 50 with alopecia areata. Some clones in this sample may be carry-over from other donors' samples. The sample here was whole blood, taken in connection with sensitization to the hapten diphenylcyclopropenone (DPC). The chain is encoded by TRBV7-9 joined to TRBJ2-2, with an unclear D gene assignment. The nucleotide sequence reads as follows: TGTGCCAGCAGCTTAGGTTTGGGAAGAGGCACCGGGGAGCTGTTTTTT. Translated, this gives CASSLGLGRGTGELFF. Full variable domain (CDR3 extended with the reference TRBV7-9 and TRBJ2-2 proteins): DTGVSQNPRHKITKRGQNVTFRCDPISEHNRLYWYRQTLGQGPEFLTYFQNEAQLEKSRLLSDRFSAERPKGSFSTLEIQRTEQGDSAMYLCASSLGLGRGTGELFFGEGSRLTVL.